This TCR beta chain was identified during a study of blood T cell repertoires in COVID-19. Study-wide context: Donors in the United States, Italy and Spain gave samples during acute or convalescent COVID-19. T cells, B-cell-depleted T cells, or PBMCs provided the cDNA or gDNA that served as material.

Between the trimmed V and J ends, which lost 4 bases and 4 bases, there was a span of 7 bases. CDR3 size: 13 residues. Germline-derived CDR1 and CDR2 are WNHNN and SYGVQD (reference sequence). Original handling: From reference gene primer amplification, estimates of nucleated cell counts were derived. Profiled with immunoSEQ multiplex PCR; TCRdb holds only in-frame clones, not every one. Clonal size and the V and J genes are those of that table, whereas D and trimming came from the DNA. The data hold roughly 97,000 clones, with 85% to 90% observed a single time. In its sample, this clone was seen a few times.

Sequenced sample: peripheral blood. The genes are TRBV10-1 and TRBJ2-2; TRBD1 might be the D (5 bases). The clonotype comes from a human donor in a cohort sampled during active COVID-19. CDR3 sequence reads: CASSVGPTGELFF. The DNA of the CDR3 is TGCGCCAGCAGTGTGGGGCCCACCGGGGAGCTGTTTTTT.